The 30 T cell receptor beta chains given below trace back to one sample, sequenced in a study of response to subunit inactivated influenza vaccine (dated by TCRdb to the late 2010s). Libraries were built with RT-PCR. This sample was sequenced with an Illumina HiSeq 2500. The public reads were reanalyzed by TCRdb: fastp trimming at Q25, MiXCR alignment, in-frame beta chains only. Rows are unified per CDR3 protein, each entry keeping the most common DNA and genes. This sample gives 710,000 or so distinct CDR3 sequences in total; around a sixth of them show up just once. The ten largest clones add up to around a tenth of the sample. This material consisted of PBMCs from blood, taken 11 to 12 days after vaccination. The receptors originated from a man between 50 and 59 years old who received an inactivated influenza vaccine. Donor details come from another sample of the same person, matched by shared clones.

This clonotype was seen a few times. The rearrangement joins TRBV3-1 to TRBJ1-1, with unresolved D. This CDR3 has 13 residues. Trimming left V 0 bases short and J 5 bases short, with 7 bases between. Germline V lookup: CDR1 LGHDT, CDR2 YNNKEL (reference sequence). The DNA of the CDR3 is TGTGCCAGCAGCCAAGATGGTTCAACTGAAGCTTTCTTT. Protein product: CASSQDGSTEAFF.

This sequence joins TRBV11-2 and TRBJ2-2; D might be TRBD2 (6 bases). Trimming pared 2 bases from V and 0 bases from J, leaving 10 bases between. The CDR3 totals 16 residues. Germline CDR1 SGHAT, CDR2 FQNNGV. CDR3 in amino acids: CASSLWPGANTGELFF. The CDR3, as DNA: TGTGCCAGCAGCTTATGGCCGGGAGCGAACACCGGGGAGCTGTTTTTT.

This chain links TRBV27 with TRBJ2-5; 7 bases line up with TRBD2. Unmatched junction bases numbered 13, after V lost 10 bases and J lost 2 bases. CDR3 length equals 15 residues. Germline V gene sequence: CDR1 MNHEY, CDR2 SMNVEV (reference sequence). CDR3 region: CATGGLAGVQETQYF. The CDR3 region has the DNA TGTGCCACCGGGGGTCTCGCGGGGGTGCAAGAGACCCAGTACTTC.

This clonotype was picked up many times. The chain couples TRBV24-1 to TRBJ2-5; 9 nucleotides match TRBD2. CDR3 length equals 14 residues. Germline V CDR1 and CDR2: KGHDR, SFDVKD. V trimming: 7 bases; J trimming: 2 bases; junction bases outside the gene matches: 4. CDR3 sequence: CATRGTSGQETQYF. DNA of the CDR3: TGTGCCACCAGGGGAACTAGCGGGCAAGAGACCCAGTACTTC.

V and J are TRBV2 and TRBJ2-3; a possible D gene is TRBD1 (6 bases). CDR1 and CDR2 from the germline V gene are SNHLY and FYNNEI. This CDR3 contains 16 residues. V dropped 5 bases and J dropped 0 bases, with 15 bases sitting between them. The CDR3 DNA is TGTGCCAGCAGTCAAATCCGGACAGCTAGCACAGATACGCAGTATTTT. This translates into CASSQIRTASTDTQYF.

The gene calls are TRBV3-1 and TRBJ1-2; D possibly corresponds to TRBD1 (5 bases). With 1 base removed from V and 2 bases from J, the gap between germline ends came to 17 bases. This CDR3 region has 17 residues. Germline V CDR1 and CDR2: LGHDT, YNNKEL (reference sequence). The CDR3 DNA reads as TGTGCCAGCAGCCAAGTCGGGTGGGGGACGGAGAACTATGGCTACACCTTC. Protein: CASSQVGWGTENYGYTF.

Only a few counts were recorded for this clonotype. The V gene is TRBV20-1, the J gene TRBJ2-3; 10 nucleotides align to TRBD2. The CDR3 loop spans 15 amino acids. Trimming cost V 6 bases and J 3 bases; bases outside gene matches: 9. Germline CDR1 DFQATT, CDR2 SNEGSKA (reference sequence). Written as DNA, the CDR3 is TGCAGTGCCCGAGCTAGCGGGGGTGCTACAGATACGCAGTATTTT. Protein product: CSARASGGATDTQYF.

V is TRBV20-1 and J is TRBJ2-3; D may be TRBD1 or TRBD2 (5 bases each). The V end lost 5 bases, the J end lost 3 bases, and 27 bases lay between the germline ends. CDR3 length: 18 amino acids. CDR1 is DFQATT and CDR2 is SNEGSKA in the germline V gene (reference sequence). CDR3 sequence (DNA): TGCAGTGCTGTAAGAGTTTGGTTTGAGGGAGAGGGGACAGATACGCAGTATTTT. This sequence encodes CSAVRVWFEGEGTDTQYF.

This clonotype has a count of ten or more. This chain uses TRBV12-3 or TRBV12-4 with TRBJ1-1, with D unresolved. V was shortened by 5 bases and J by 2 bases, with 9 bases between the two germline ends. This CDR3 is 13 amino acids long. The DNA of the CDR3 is TGTGCCAGCAGTACGGCGGTCAACACTGAAGCTTTCTTT. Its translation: CASSTAVNTEAFF.

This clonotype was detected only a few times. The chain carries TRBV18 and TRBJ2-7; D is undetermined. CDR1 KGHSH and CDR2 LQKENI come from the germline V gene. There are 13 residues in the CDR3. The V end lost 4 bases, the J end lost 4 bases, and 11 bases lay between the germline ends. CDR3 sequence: CASSRSSAYEQYF. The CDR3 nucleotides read TGTGCCAGCTCACGGTCATCGGCATACGAGCAGTACTTC.

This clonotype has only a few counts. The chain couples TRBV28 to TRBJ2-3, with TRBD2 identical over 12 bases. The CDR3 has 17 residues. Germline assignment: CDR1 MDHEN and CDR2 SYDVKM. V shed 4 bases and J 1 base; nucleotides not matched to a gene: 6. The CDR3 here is CASSSLAGGPGTDTQYF. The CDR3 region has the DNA TGTGCCAGCAGTTCTCTAGCGGGGGGGCCGGGCACAGATACGCAGTATTTT.

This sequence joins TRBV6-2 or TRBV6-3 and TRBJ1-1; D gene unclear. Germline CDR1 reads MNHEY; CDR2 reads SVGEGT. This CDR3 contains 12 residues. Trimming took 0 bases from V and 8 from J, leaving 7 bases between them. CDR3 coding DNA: TGTGCCAGCAGTTACTCGCTACAGGAAGCTTTCTTT. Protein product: CASSYSLQEAFF.

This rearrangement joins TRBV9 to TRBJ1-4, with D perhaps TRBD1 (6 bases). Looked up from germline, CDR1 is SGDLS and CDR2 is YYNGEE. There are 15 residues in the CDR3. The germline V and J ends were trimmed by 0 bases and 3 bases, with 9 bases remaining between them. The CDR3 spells CASSVEGQPNEKLFF. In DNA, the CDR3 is TGTGCCAGCAGCGTAGAAGGACAGCCTAATGAAAAACTGTTTTTT.

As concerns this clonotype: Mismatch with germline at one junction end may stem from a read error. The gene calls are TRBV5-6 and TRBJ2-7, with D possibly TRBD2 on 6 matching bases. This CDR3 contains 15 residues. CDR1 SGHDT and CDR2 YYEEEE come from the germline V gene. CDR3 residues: CASGLAGSGAYEQYF. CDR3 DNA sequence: TGTGCCAGCGGCTTGGCGGGTAGCGGCGCCTACGAGCAGTACTTC. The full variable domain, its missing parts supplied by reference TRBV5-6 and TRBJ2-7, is DAGVTQSPTHLIKTRGQQVTLRCSPKSGHDTVSWYQQALGQGPQFIFQYYEEEERQRGNFPDRFSGHQFPNYSSELNVNALLLGDSALYLCASGLAGSGAYEQYFGPGTRLTVT.

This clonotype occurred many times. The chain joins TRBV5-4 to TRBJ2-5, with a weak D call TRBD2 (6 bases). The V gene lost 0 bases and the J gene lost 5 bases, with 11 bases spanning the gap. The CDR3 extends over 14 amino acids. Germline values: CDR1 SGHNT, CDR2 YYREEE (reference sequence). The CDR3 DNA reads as TGTGCCAGCAGCTTGGATCCGGGAGAGGAGACCCAGTACTTC. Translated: CASSLDPGEETQYF.

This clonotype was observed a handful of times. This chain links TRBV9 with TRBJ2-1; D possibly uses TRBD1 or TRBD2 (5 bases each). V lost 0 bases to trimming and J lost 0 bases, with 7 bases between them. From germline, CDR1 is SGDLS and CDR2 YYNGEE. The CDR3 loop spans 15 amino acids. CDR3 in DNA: TGTGCCAGCAGCGTAGTTGGGACCTCCTACAATGAGCAGTTCTTC. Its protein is CASSVVGTSYNEQFF.

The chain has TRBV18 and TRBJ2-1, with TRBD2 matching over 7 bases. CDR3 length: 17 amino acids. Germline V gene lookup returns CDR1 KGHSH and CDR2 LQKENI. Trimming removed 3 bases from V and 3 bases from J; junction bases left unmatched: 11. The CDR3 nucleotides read TGTGCCAGCTCACCCCCGGGGTCCGCGGGGGTCTACAATGAGCAGTTCTTC. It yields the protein CASSPPGSAGVYNEQFF.

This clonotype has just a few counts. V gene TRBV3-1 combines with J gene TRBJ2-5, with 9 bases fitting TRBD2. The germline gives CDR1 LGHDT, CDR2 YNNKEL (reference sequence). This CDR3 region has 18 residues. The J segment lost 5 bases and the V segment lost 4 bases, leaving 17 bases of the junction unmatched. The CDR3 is CASSLRGSGGRRGETQYF. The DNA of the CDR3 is TGTGCCAGCAGCCTCAGAGGTAGCGGGGGCCGGAGGGGGGAGACCCAGTACTTC.

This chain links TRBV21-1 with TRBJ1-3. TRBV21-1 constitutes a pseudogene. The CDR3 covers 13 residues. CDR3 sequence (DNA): TGTGCCAGCATGCAAGACTCTGGAAACACCATATATTTT. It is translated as CASMQDSGNTIYF.

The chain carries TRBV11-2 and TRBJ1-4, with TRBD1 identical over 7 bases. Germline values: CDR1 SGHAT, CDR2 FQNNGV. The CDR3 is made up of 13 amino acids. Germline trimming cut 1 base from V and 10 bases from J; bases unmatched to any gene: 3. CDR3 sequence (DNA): TGTGCCAGCAGCTTAGGACACAGGGGAAAACTGTTTTTT. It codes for CASSLGHRGKLFF.

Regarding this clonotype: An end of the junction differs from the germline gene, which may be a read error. CDR3 bases: TGTGCCAGCAGTTTACCCCGGGGGTGGGACCTCATCTTT. Encoded protein: CASSLPRGWDLIF. The chain links TRBV12-3 or TRBV12-4 to TRBJ1-1; maybe TRBD1 (5 bases). The CDR3 consists of 13 residues.

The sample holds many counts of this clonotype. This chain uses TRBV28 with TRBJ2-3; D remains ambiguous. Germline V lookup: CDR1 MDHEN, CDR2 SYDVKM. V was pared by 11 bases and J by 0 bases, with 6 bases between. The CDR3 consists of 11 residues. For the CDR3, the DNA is TGTGCCTCTCGGAGCACAGATACGCAGTATTTT. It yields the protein CASRSTDTQYF. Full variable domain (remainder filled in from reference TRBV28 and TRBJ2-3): DVKVTQSSRYLVKRTGEKVFLECVQDMDHENMFWYRQDPGLGLRLIYFSYDVKMKEKGDIPEGYSVSREKKERFSLILESASTNQTSMYLCASRSTDTQYFGPGTRLTVL.

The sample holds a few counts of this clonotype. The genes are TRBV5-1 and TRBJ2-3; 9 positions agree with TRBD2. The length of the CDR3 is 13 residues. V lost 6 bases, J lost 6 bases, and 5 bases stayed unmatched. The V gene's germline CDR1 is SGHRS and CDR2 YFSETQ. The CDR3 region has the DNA TGCGCCAGCAACAAAAGCGGGAGGGATACGCAGTATTTT. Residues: CASNKSGRDTQYF.

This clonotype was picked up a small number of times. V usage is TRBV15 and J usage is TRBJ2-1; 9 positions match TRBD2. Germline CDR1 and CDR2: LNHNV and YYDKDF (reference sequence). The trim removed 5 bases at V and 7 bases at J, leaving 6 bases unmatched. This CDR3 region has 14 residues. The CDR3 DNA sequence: TGTGCCACCAGCGGCCCGGGACTAGCAAATGAGCAGTTCTTC. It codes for CATSGPGLANEQFF. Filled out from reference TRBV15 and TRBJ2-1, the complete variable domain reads DAMVIQNPRYQVTQFGKPVTLSCSQTLNHNVMYWYQQKSSQAPKLLFHYYDKDFNNEADTPDNFQSRRPNTSFCFLDIRSPGLGDTAMYLCATSGPGLANEQFFGPGTRLTVL.

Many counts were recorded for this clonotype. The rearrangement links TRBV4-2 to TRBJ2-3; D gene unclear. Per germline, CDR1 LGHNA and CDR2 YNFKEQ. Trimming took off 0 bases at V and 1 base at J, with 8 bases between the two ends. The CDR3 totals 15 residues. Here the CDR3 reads CASSQEVGRTDTQYF. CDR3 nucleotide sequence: TGTGCCAGCAGCCAAGAAGTTGGGCGCACAGATACGCAGTATTTT.

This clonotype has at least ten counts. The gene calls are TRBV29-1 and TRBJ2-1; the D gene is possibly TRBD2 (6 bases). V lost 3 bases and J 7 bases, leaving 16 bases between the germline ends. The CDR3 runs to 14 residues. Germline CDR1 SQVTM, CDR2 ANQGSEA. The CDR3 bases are TGCAGCGTTGATGGGTGGGAGGTGTCGAATGAGCAGTTCTTC. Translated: CSVDGWEVSNEQFF.

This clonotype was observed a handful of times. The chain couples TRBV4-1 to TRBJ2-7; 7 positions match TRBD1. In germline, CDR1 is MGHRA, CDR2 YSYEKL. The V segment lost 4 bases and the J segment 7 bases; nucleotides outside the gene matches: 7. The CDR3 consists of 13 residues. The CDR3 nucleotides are TGCGCCAGCAGCCCCGTACCACAGGGGGAGCAGTACTTC. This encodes CASSPVPQGEQYF.

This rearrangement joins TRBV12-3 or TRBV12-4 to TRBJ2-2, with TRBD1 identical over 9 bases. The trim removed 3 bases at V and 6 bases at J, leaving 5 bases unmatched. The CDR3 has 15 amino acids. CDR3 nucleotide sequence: TGTGCCAGCAGTTTCACAGGGGGCGCCCCCGGGGAGCTGTTTTTT. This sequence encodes CASSFTGGAPGELFF.

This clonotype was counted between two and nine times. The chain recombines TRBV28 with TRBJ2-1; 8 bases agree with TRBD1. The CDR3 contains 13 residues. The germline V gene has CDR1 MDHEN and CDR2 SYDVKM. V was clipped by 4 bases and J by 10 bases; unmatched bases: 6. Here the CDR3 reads CASSSGQGWEQFF. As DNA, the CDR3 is TGTGCCAGCAGTTCCGGACAGGGCTGGGAGCAGTTCTTC.

This CDR3 is CASSFRTGIHEQYF. The CDR3 DNA follows: TGTGCCAGCAGTTTCCGAACAGGAATACACGAGCAGTACTTC. The chain couples TRBV12-3 or TRBV12-4 to TRBJ2-7; perhaps TRBD1 as D (5 bases). The CDR3 has 14 residues. The V end lost 3 bases, the J end lost 5 bases, and 14 bases lay between the germline ends.